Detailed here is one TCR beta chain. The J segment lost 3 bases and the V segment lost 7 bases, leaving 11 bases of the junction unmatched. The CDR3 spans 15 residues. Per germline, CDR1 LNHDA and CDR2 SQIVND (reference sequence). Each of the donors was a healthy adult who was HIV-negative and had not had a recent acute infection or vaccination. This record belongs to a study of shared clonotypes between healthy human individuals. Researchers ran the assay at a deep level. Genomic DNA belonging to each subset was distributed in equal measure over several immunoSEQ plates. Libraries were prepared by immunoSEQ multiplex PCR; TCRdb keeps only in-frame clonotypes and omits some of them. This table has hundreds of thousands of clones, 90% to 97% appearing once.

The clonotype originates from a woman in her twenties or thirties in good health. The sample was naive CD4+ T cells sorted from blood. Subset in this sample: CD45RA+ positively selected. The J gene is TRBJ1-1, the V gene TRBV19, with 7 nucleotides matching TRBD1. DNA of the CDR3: TGTGCCAGTATGGGGGAACAGGGGCTTTACACTGAAGCTTTCTTT. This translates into CASMGEQGLYTEAFF. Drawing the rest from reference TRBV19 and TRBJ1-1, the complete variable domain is DGGITQSPKYLFRKEGQNVTLSCEQNLNHDAMYWYRQDPGQGLRLIYYSQIVNDFQKGDIAEGYSVSREKKESFPLTVTSAQKNPTAFYLCASMGEQGLYTEAFFGQGTRLTVV.